This TCR beta chain was recovered during a study of early T cells in non-severe SARS-CoV-2 infection. The wider study: Whole-blood bulk RNA, unsorted, was sequenced, and chains were unpaired.

MiXCR, run by TCRdb on the 5' RACE reads, gives a single entry per CDR3 protein. The sample lists around 64,000 distinct CDR3 sequences; more than 9.5% were seen once. As for this clonotype: Its antigen remains unknown.

Whole-study results and caveats: Matching against VDJdb likely underestimated virus-specific expansions, favoring anti-spike CD8.

Germline-derived CDR1 and CDR2 are MNHNS and SASEGT. CDR3 length: 11 residues. Trimming took off 5 bases at V and 9 bases at J, with 5 bases between the two ends. The receptor was derived from an adult who was a healthcare worker with PCR-confirmed SARS-CoV-2 infection or an uninfected control (not recorded which). Sequenced here: whole blood, sampled at baseline. The chain combines TRBV6-1 with TRBJ1-6; D gene ambiguous. The CDR3 protein is CASSLASPLHF. The DNA of the CDR3 is TGTGCCAGCAGTTTGGCTTCACCCCTCCACTTT.